The 15 T cell receptor beta chains listed next were all sequenced from one sample in a study of sequential checkpoint blockade in melanoma. Assay used: immunoSEQ multiplex PCR; TCRdb lists only in-frame clones, some missing. This sample has about 8,200 clones, with approximately 58% found just once. As to treatment: randomized to nivolumab then ipilimumab (arm A) or the reverse (arm B). Sequencing used CD8+ T cells sorted from blood (inferred from file names), obtained from a patient given nivolumab and ipilimumab in sequence. The source is a human donor with melanoma.

The V call is TRBV6-1, the J call TRBJ2-7; perhaps TRBD2 as D (7 bases). This CDR3 is built from 15 residues. Germline CDR1 MNHNS, CDR2 SASEGT. V lost 6 bases, J lost 3 bases, and 18 bases lay in between. CDR3 sequence: CASRERGGGGYEQYF. Written as DNA, the CDR3 is TGTGCCAGCAGGGAGAGAGGAGGGGGGGGCTACGAGCAGTACTTC.

This clone has just a few counts. J is TRBJ2-7 and V is TRBV14; 9 nucleotides match TRBD2. Germline trimming cut 3 bases from V and 1 base from J; bases unmatched to any gene: 7. The length of the CDR3 is 16 residues. The germline CDR1 and CDR2 sequences are SGHDN and FVKESK. In DNA, the CDR3 is TGTGCCAGCAGCCATCGCGCGGGGGGGGTGTCCTACGAGCAGTACTTC. It translates to CASSHRAGGVSYEQYF.

The V and J genes are TRBV11-2 and TRBJ2-7; no definite D call. V was pared by 5 bases and J by 3 bases, with 11 bases between. The CDR3 contains 13 residues. Germline V lookup: CDR1 SGHAT, CDR2 FQNNGV. The DNA for the CDR3 is TGTGCCAGCAGCCGGAGCGATGACTACGAGCAGTACTTC. Translated: CASSRSDDYEQYF.

The CDR3 protein is CASSYGTTDEQYF. The CDR3 DNA is TGTGCCAGCAGTTACGGGACAACGGACGAGCAGTACTTC. This chain uses TRBV6-5 with TRBJ2-7, with D possibly TRBD1 on 6 matching bases. The germline CDR1 and CDR2 sequences are MNHEY and SVGAGI. The CDR3 is 13 residues long. V lost 2 bases, J lost 5 bases, and 10 bases lay in between.

The genes are TRBV9 and TRBJ2-7; 9 bases are a match to TRBD2. The germline gives CDR1 SGDLS, CDR2 YYNGEE. The CDR3 has 14 residues. V dropped 1 base and J dropped 5; count of bases not matched to a gene: 4. CDR3 amino acids: CASSVSGGINEQYF. In DNA, the CDR3 is TGTGCCAGCAGCGTAAGCGGGGGGATTAACGAGCAGTACTTC.

By sample fraction, this clone is large. This chain joins TRBV7-9 and TRBJ2-7, with 7 bases aligning to TRBD1. The junction had 5 bases not matched to a gene; V was cut back by 5 bases and J by 1 base. Germline CDR1 and CDR2: SEHNR and FQNEAQ (reference sequence). The CDR3 extends over 14 amino acids. The CDR3, as DNA: TGTGCCAGCAGCCCATGGGACAGATCCTACGAGCAGTACTTC. Amino acids: CASSPWDRSYEQYF.

This clone was observed a handful of times. The chain recombines TRBV11-2 with TRBJ2-1; D possibly corresponds to TRBD2 (5 bases). The CDR3 is 14 amino acids. Per germline, CDR1 SGHAT and CDR2 FQNNGV. V lost 4 bases and J 8 bases, leaving 15 bases between the germline ends. CDR3 nucleotides: TGTGCCAGCAGCTCCCCCATGATCGGGGATGAGCAGTTCTTC. Protein: CASSSPMIGDEQFF.

The rearrangement uses TRBV7-6 and TRBJ2-7, with 7 bases matching TRBD2. CDR1 is SGHVS, CDR2 FNYEAQ, per germline. J lost 5 bases, V lost 2 bases, and 3 bases had no gene match. CDR3 length equals 13 residues. The CDR3 loop is CASSLWEGHEQYF. DNA for the CDR3: TGTGCCAGCAGCTTATGGGAGGGCCACGAGCAGTACTTC.

This clone was picked up a small number of times. The chain uses TRBV29-1 and TRBJ2-7; D is possibly TRBD1 (6 bases). Germline CDR1 is SQVTM and CDR2 is ANQGSEA. Trimming cost V 6 bases and J 7 bases, with 22 bases left between them. This CDR3 is 14 amino acids long. CDR3: CSVLSDRNSREQYF. In DNA, the CDR3 is TGCAGCGTCCTTTCCGACAGGAACTCTCGGGAGCAGTACTTC.

This rearrangement joins TRBV19 to TRBJ1-1; no reliable D call. The V and J ends lost 5 bases and 2 bases respectively, with 21 bases between them. There are 17 residues in the CDR3. Germline assignment: CDR1 LNHDA and CDR2 SQIVND (reference sequence). The CDR3 reads CASSPSSDEPLNTEAFF. CDR3 DNA: TGTGCCAGTAGTCCTTCTAGTGATGAGCCCCTAAACACTGAAGCTTTCTTT.

The chain carries TRBV7-9 and TRBJ1-1, with D possibly matching TRBD1 (6 bases). Per the germline V gene, CDR1 is SEHNR and CDR2 is FQNEAQ (reference sequence). Trimming shortened V by 5 bases and J by 4 bases, and 8 bases separated the two germline ends. This CDR3 comprises 12 residues. The CDR3 protein is CASSQDSTEAFF. CDR3 nucleotide sequence: TGTGCCAGCAGCCAGGACAGCACTGAAGCTTTCTTT.

This clone was picked up one time. V usage is TRBV9 and J usage is TRBJ1-4; D perhaps matches TRBD1 (6 bases). This CDR3 is 13 amino acids long. Between the trimmed V and J ends, which lost 7 bases and 7 bases, there was a span of 14 bases. Germline CDR1 SGDLS, CDR2 YYNGEE. The CDR3 sequence: CASAGGRGEKLFF. The CDR3 DNA reads as TGTGCCAGCGCCGGGGGGCGTGGTGAAAAACTGTTTTTT.

The V and J genes are TRBV6-1 and TRBJ2-7; 10 bases map to TRBD1. The ends lost 6 bases at V and 2 bases at J; junction bases unmatched: 7. This CDR3 region has 15 residues. Per the germline V gene, CDR1 is MNHNS and CDR2 is SASEGT. CDR3 DNA sequence: TGTGCCAGCAGGCAAATGACAGGGGGCCCCTACGAGCAGTACTTC. The encoded protein is CASRQMTGGPYEQYF.

The V gene is TRBV5-5, the J gene TRBJ2-7, with D possibly being TRBD2 (5 bases). Trimming left V 0 bases short and J 2 bases short, with 9 bases between. Germline V gene lookup returns CDR1 SGHKS and CDR2 YYEKEE (reference sequence). The CDR3 covers 14 residues. The CDR3 sequence: CASSLETGTYEQYF. The DNA for the CDR3 is TGTGCCAGCAGCTTGGAGACCGGGACCTACGAGCAGTACTTC.

The V and J genes are TRBV6-5 and TRBJ1-5, with D possibly being TRBD1 (6 bases). Trimming stripped 8 bases from V and 3 bases from J, with 14 bases between. The CDR3 is 14 residues long. Germline loops: CDR1 MNHEY, CDR2 SVGAGI. In nucleotides, the CDR3 is TGTGCCAGCCCGGAGGGGGGGGCCAATCAGCCCCAGCATTTT. This encodes CASPEGGANQPQHF.